This is a list of T cell receptor beta chains from one sample in a study of T cell changes during pregnancy in multiple sclerosis. Repertoires were generated with immunoSEQ multiplex PCR, while TCRdb's copy carries only in-frame clones and drops some. The sample consists of around 50,000 clones, approximately 90% of them appearing once. The sequencing here drew on peripheral blood, taken in the first trimester of pregnancy. Receptor source: a female donor with multiple sclerosis, enrolled in a pregnancy study. The CDR3 runs from the conserved cysteine through the conserved F or W. D genes are given only for firm matches. Clone size is not always given. Where it is, it says once, few, many or a class for expanded clones.

TRBV7-9,TRBD2,NA,TRBJ2-2,TGTGCCAGCAGCTTAGGACGGGAGGCCTCCGGGGAGCTGTTTTTT,CASSLGREASGELFF
TRBV9,TRBD2,NA,TRBJ2-1,TGTGCCAGCAGCGCGGCTCCAGGGACTATCAATGAGCAGTTCTTC,CASSAAPGTINEQFF
TRBV28,NA,NA,TRBJ1-3,TGTGCCAGCGGAGAGGGTCAGCGATTTGGAAACACCATATATTTT,CASGEGQRFGNTIYF
TRBV6-5,NA,NA,TRBJ1-5,TGTGCCAGCGCATTCCCAGGGTACGGTCAGCCCCAGCATTTT,CASAFPGYGQPQHF
TRBV30,TRBD2,NA,TRBJ2-3,TGTGCCTTTTCCATGAGGGCTAGCGGGCGCAGCGATACGCAGTATTTT,CAFSMRASGRSDTQYF
TRBV27,TRBD1,once,TRBJ1-2,TGTGCCAGCAGTCCGGCACCGGGACAGGTTTTTTATGGCTACACCTTC,CASSPAPGQVFYGYTF
TRBV2,NA,NA,TRBJ1-6,TGTGCCAGCAGTGAAAGGTTAACTAGACCCAATTCACCCCTCCACTTT,CASSERLTRPNSPLHF
TRBV5-5,NA,NA,TRBJ1-5,TGTGCCAGCAGCTTGTGGGGGGATCAGCCCCAGCATTTT,CASSLWGDQPQHF
TRBV30,NA,NA,TRBJ2-1,TGTGCTGGGCTGAGCGGCTCCTACAATGAGCAGTTCTTC,CAGLSGSYNEQFF
TRBV9,TRBD1,NA,TRBJ1-1,TGTGCCAGCAGCGCCAGGGGACAGGTGAACACTGAAGCTTTCTTT,CASSARGQVNTEAFF
TRBV5-6,TRBD2,NA,TRBJ2-1,TGTGCCAGCATCCTTAGCGGGAGGTACAATGAGCAGTTCTTC,CASILSGRYNEQFF
TRBV27,NA,NA,TRBJ1-1,TGTGCCAGCAGTTTATCGACAGGAGCCACTGAAGCTTTCTTT,CASSLSTGATEAFF
TRBV5-4,NA,NA,TRBJ2-4,TGTGCCAGCAGCTTGGCCGGGGATTTCATAGCCAAAAACATTCAGTACTTC,CASSLAGDFIAKNIQYF
TRBV6-5,TRBD1,NA,TRBJ2-7,TGTGCCAGCAGTTACTCGACGACAGGGGGGTACGAGCAGTACTTC,CASSYSTTGGYEQYF
TRBV5-4,NA,NA,TRBJ2-5,TGTGCCAGCAGATGGGGGGACTCCCAAGAGACCCAGTACTTC,CASRWGDSQETQYF
TRBV7-9,NA,NA,TRBJ2-3,TGTGCCAGTAATAGAGCGGGCAGCACAGATACGCAGTATTTT,CASNRAGSTDTQYF
TRBV7-3,NA,NA,TRBJ2-5,TGTGCCAGCAGCTTAAGGCCAGGACAGAAAGAGACCCAGTACTTC,CASSLRPGQKETQYF
TRBV27,NA,NA,TRBJ1-6,TGTGCCAGCAGTTTCTCGGGGGGTAGCTTTAGTTCACCCCTCCACTTT,CASSFSGGSFSSPLHF
TRBV2,TRBD1,NA,TRBJ2-7,TGTGCCAGCAGTGAACCGGGACAGGGTGCCTCCTACGAGCAGTACTTC,CASSEPGQGASYEQYF
TRBV6-5,TRBD1,NA,TRBJ2-2,TGTGCCAGCAGTACGGACAGGAGGAACACCGGGGAGCTGTTTTTT,CASSTDRRNTGELFF
TRBV11-2,NA,NA,TRBJ2-7,TGTGCCAGCAGCTTGGGCGGGCTCGGGTACGAGCAGTACTTC,CASSLGGLGYEQYF
TRBV6-5,TRBD1,NA,TRBJ1-2,TGTGCCAGCAGTTACTCAAGGCGGCAGGGGGCTGGTGGCTACACCTTC,CASSYSRRQGAGGYTF
TRBV6-6,NA,NA,TRBJ1-6,TGTGCCAGCAGTTACATCGGGAATTCACCCCTCCACTTT,CASSYIGNSPLHF
TRBV6-6,TRBD2,once,TRBJ2-5,TGTGCCAGCAGGAGGACTAGCGGGCCTCAAGAGACCCAGTACTTC,CASRRTSGPQETQYF
TRBV9,TRBD2,NA,TRBJ2-2,TGTGCCAGCACTCCATCTGGACTAGCGGGGTTCGAGCTGTTTTTT,CASTPSGLAGFELFF
TRBV6-4,TRBD2,NA,TRBJ2-3,TGTGCCAGCAGTGCTAGCGGGGGCTCAGATACGCAGTATTTT,CASSASGGSDTQYF
TRBV7-9,NA,NA,TRBJ1-4,TGTGCCAGCAGCCCAATAGAGGGCGGGAAGGGAAAACTGTTTTTT,CASSPIEGGKGKLFF
TRBV7-6,NA,NA,TRBJ1-3,TGTGCCAGCAGCTTAGGGGCAAGGGGAAACACCATATATTTT,CASSLGARGNTIYF
TRBV13,TRBD2,NA,TRBJ2-7,TGTGCCAGCAGTGGACTAGCGGGGGCCCCCGAGCAGTACTTC,CASSGLAGAPEQYF
TRBV5-6,TRBD1,NA,TRBJ1-3,TGTGCCAGCAGCTTACAGGGGGCTAGAAACACCATATATTTT,CASSLQGARNTIYF
TRBV18,TRBD1,NA,TRBJ2-2,TGTGCCAGCTCACCAGTAGGGACAGGGAACACCGGGGAGCTGTTTTTT,CASSPVGTGNTGELFF
TRBV5-1,NA,NA,TRBJ1-1,TGCGCCAGCAGCTGGGGTTTTACAGGGCGGATCCCTGAAGCTTTCTTT,CASSWGFTGRIPEAFF
TRBV7-2,TRBD1,NA,TRBJ1-3,TGTGCCAGCAGCCGAGGCGGGGACAGGGGAAACACCATATATTTT,CASSRGGDRGNTIYF
TRBV11-3,NA,NA,TRBJ2-3,TGTGCCAGCAGCTTAGACGGGGGGCCGACGCAGTATTTT,CASSLDGGPTQYF
TRBV18,TRBD2,NA,TRBJ2-7,TGTGCCAGCTCACCAGTAGCGGGGGGTATATTTAACGAGCAGTACTTC,CASSPVAGGIFNEQYF
TRBV7-6,TRBD1,NA,TRBJ1-4,TGTGCCAGCAGCTTACGAGGGACAGGGGGTAGGGAAAAACTGTTTTTT,CASSLRGTGGREKLFF
TRBV6-5,NA,NA,TRBJ2-7,TGTGCCAGCAGTTCCCCCGGGGACTACGAGCAGTACTTC,CASSSPGDYEQYF
TRBV15,TRBD1,once,TRBJ1-1,TGTGCCACCAGCAGTGGGACAGTGAACACTGAAGCTTTCTTT,CATSSGTVNTEAFF
TRBV25-1,NA,NA,TRBJ1-2,TGTGCCAGCGCGGGCGGTAACTATGGCTACACCTTC,CASAGGNYGYTF
TRBV5-1,NA,once,TRBJ1-2,TGCGCCAGCAGCTTGGCCGGGGATGGCTATGGCTACACCTTC,CASSLAGDGYGYTF
TRBV15,TRBD1,few,TRBJ1-4,TGTGCCACCAGCAGAGAAACCGGGACAGGGGGCGAAAAACTGTTTTTT,CATSRETGTGGEKLFF
TRBV2,TRBD1,NA,TRBJ1-1,TGTGCCAGCAGACAGGGGGCCGGATTGAACACTGAAGCTTTCTTT,CASRQGAGLNTEAFF
TRBV2,NA,NA,TRBJ2-7,TGTGCCAGCAGTGAAACTAGACCTTATGGGGAGCAGTACTTC,CASSETRPYGEQYF
TRBV6-5,TRBD1,NA,TRBJ2-7,TGTGCCAGCAGAAAGACAGGGAAGGTGGGCGAGCAGTACTTC,CASRKTGKVGEQYF
TRBV19,TRBD1,NA,TRBJ2-7,TGTGCCAGGACTAAGGACAGGGCCGAGCAGTACTTC,CARTKDRAEQYF
TRBV19,NA,NA,TRBJ2-5,TGTGCCAGTAGTCCGGGGGAGACCCAGTACTTC,CASSPGETQYF
TRBV7-9,TRBD1,NA,TRBJ1-4,TGTGCCAGCAGCTTAGCATATGACAGGGGTAATGAAAAACTGTTTTTT,CASSLAYDRGNEKLFF
TRBV5-1,TRBD1,once,TRBJ1-1,TGCGCCAGCAGCTTGGGTGGGACAGTGAACACTGAAGCTTTCTTT,CASSLGGTVNTEAFF
TRBV2,NA,NA,TRBJ2-5,TGTGCAACCGAGTTGCTGCGCCAAGAGACCCAGTACTTC,CATELLRQETQYF
TRBV10-2,NA,NA,TRBJ1-2,TGCGCCAGCAGTGAGTCGGCAGGGTATGGCTACACCTTC,CASSESAGYGYTF
TRBV9,NA,once,TRBJ1-6,TGTGCCAGCAGCGTAGGAACACGAAATTCACCCCTCCACTTT,CASSVGTRNSPLHF